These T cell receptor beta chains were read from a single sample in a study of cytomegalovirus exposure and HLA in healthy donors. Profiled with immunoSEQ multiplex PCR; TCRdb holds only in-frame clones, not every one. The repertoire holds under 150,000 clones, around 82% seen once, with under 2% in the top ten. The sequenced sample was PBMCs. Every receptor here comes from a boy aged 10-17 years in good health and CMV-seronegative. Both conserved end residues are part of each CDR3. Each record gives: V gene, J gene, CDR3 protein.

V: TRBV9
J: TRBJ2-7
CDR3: CASSVVGAGDEQYF

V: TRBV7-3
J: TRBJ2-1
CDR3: CASSLSSGNLEQFF

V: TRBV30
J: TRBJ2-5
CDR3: CAWQGQSQETQYF

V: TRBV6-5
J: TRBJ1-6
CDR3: CASSGASDSPLHF

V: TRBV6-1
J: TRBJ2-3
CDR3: CASRGTGGRSDTQYF

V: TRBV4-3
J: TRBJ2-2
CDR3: CASSPGDHRGTNTGELFF

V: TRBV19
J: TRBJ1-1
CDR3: CASIRVTGNTEAFF

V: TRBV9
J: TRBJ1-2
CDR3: CASSDPPGTAGGYGYPF

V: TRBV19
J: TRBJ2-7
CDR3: CASSLRQGAYEQYF

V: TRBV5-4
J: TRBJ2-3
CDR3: CASSLRGPHTDTQYF

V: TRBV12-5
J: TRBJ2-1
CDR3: CASGLASGSTYNEQFF

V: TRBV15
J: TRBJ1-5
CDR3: CATSSKTGGQPQHF

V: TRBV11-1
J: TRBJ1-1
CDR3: CASSLGTGSTEAFF

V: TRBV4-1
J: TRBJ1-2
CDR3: CASSIEVGQYGYTF

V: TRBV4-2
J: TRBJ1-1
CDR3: CASRGGRPGLGGTEAFF

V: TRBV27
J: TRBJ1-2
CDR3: CASSLSGQGLSYGYTF

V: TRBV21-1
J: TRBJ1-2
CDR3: CASLSDRGNGGYTF

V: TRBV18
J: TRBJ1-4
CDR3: CASSPSGVGEKLFF

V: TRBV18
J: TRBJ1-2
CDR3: CASSPTQGGASGYTF

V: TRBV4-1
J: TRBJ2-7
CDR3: CASSQDRGGTYEQYF

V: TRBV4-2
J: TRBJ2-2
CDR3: CASSHGWVWREVGELFF

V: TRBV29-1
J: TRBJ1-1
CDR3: CSVCWRMGTEAFF

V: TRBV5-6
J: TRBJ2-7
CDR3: CASSSLTGHPFYEQYF

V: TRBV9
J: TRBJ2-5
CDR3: CASSVATGLAGGEQETQYF

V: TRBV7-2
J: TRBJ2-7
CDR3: CASSLGGRLPVEQYF

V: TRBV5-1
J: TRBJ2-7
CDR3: CASSLRHGDEQYF

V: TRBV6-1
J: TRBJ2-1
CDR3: CASIQREVSYNEQFF

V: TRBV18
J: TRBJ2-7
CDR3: CASSFSYEQYF

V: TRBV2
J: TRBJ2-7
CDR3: CASSKIGSSYEQYF

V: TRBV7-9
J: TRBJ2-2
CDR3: CASSFSGAHTGELFF

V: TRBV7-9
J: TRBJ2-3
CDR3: CASSFRAGNTDTQYF

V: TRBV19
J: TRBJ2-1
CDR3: CASSIGLVPHYNEQFF

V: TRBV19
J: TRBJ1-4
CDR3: CASSQATNEKLFF

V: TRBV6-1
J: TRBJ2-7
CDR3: CASSAVFGYEQYF

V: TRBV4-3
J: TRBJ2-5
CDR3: CASSHQDRDVGETQYF

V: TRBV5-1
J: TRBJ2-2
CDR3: CASSLIQGSTGELFF

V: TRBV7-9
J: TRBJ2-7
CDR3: CASTPAGSSYEQYF

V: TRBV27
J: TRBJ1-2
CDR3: CASSPRDREYYGYTF

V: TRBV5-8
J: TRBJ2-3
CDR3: CASSLGGSYTDTQYF

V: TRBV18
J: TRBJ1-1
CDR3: CASSQTEGTEAFF

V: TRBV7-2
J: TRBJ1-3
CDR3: CASSPPGSGNTIYF

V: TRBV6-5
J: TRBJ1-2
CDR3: CATARGPDYGYTF

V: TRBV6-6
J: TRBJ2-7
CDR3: CASSYSKGRGSYEQYF

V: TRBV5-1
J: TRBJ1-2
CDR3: CASSADKYNYGYTF

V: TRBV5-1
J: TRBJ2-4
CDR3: CASSPRGQLSDIQYF

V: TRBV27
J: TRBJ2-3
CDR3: CASRDRGTSGRKGTDTQYF

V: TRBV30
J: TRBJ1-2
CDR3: CAGDRANYGYTF

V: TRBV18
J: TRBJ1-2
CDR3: CASSRTTGFGGYTF

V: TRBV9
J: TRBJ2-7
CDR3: CASSVGGTSSYEQYF

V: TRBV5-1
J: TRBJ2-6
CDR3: CASSGTYSGANVLTF

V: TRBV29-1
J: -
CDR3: CSTRQGSYEQYF

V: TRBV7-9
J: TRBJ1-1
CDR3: CASSLVGAYNTEAFF